This is a list of T cell receptor beta chains from one sample in a study of blood T cell repertoires in COVID-19. TCRdb's table, derived via immunoSEQ multiplex PCR, lists solely in-frame clones and lacks some. The repertoire holds about 150,000 clones, with roughly nine tenths as singletons. The sample consisted of peripheral blood. These receptors all come from a woman aged 60-75 years with active COVID-19. CDR3s include the opening cysteine and the closing phenylalanine or tryptophan. The D gene is left open where the match is weak.

>.|TRBJ2-2|TRBV11-2|15
CASSFGQTNTGELFF
>.|TRBJ2-3|TRBV19|15
CASAPRVGMVDTQYF
>TRBD2|TRBJ2-5|TRBV15|16
CATSGLGAGVEETQYF
>.|TRBJ1-3|TRBV3-1/TRBV3-2|15
CASSQVAGAGNTIYF
>.|TRBJ1-2|TRBV2|13
CASSEAWAYGYTF
>.|TRBJ1-6|TRBV2|16
CASRPTGSSYNSPLHF
>TRBD2|TRBJ2-3|TRBV27|15
CASSLREGPADTQYF
>.|TRBJ1-2|TRBV27|15
CASSLKAGLTDGYTF
>.|TRBJ1-2|TRBV4-1|16
CASSQDWSLANYGYTF
>TRBD2|TRBJ2-7|TRBV2|15
CASSDLTSGANEQYF
>.|TRBJ2-4|TRBV6-5|15
CASRNPRFSKNIQYF
>.|TRBJ2-7|TRBV2|14
CASSENAVSYEQYF
>TRBD1|TRBJ1-4|TRBV11-2|16
CASSLSGGLYGEKLFF
>TRBD1|TRBJ2-7|TRBV18|14
CASSPRTGFSEQYF
>TRBD1|TRBJ2-6|TRBV27|19
CASKPGGVLRSSGANVLTF
>.|TRBJ2-2|TRBV12-5|13
CASLVWNTGELFF
>TRBD1|TRBJ1-2|TRBV2|12
CASSLGQGGYTF
>TRBD2|TRBJ2-7|TRBV2|16
CASTHPLAGGAYEQYF
>.|TRBJ2-2|TRBV2|14
CASTGTSNTGELFF
>.|TRBJ2-5|TRBV10-3|12
CAISPDQETQYF
>.|TRBJ2-1|TRBV5-8|11
CASSLRNEQFF
>TRBD1|TRBJ2-1|TRBV7-3|13
CASSLSQGYEQFF
>.|TRBJ1-1|TRBV19|12
CASSISRVALDF
>TRBD1|TRBJ1-6|TRBV6-2/TRBV6-3|15
CASSSGTANNSPLHF
>.|TRBJ2-7|TRBV29-1|13
CSVTRTGTYEQYF
>TRBD2|TRBJ2-5|TRBV12-5|16
CASGLGETSGQETQYF
>.|TRBJ2-3|TRBV7-3|14
CASKEQVNTDTQYF
>.|TRBJ1-3|TRBV9|17
CASSVRPGKLSGNTIYF
>.|TRBJ2-1|TRBV6-5|14
CASSTYLEGDEQFF
>TRBD1|TRBJ2-7|TRBV6-2/TRBV6-3|16
CASSWEQGAPPNEQYF
>TRBD1|TRBJ2-7|TRBV12-3/TRBV12-4|12
CASRQGGYEQYF
>.|TRBJ1-3|TRBV5-1|14
CASSLMSSGNTIYF
>TRBD2|TRBJ2-5|TRBV19|15
CASSTLGLAVETQYF
>.|TRBJ1-5|TRBV18|15
CASSPQTGRDQPQHF
>.|TRBJ2-1|TRBV9|18
CASSPRDFRFFPYNEQFF